The 2 T cell receptor beta chains below were found in one sample sequenced in a study of siplizumab effects on memory and regulatory T cells (dated by TCRdb to the late 2010s). Their recognized antigens are unknown. Preparation of the library involved the immunoSEQ multiplex PCR assay. The clones in this table, taken by TCRdb from immuneACCESS, are in-frame only. Not every clone is retained; where verified, under half of the shortfall comes from an unresolved V gene, and the cause of the rest is unknown. The table for this sample lists about 13,000 clones; roughly 43% of them were counted only once. Together, the top ten hold around 10% of the sample. Mixed lymphocyte reaction cells were cocultured at 37°C for five to seven days. Specimen: CFSE-low (dividing) CD8+ T cells sorted from an allogeneic mixed lymphocyte reaction. The receptor set was obtained from a human donor in good health; the cells came from an allogeneic mixed lymphocyte reaction.

The chain has TRBV27 and TRBJ2-1, with D hard to call. This CDR3 has 15 amino acids. CDR1 MNHEY and CDR2 SMNVEV come from the germline V gene (reference sequence). Trimming took off 2 bases at V and 4 bases at J, with 12 bases between the two ends. CDR3 bases: TGTGCCAGCAGTTTAGTTGTGGGAAGGTACAATGAGCAGTTCTTC. Its translation: CASSLVVGRYNEQFF.

In this sample, this clone turned up a few times. The chain couples TRBV27 to TRBJ2-3; TRBD1 might be the D (5 bases). Germline CDR1 is MNHEY and CDR2 is SMNVEV (reference sequence). The CDR3 is 15 residues long. V was pared by 2 bases and J by 1 base, with 10 bases between. CDR3 DNA sequence: TGTGCCAGCAGTTTAGGGGCCCTCGGCACAGATACGCAGTATTTT. Translation gives CASSLGALGTDTQYF.